Sequencing of this T cell receptor (beta chain) was carried out in a study of monozygotic twins with inflammatory bowel disease (dated by TCRdb to the late 2010s). About the study as a whole: The full study comprised about 28 monozygotic twin pairs: nine German pairs (four IBD-concordant, five IBD-discordant) and 19 IBD-discordant Danish pairs. The search for disease-associated traits relied mainly on comparing IBD patients with their genetically identical healthy co-twins within discordant pairs. Each individual had, on average, about 151 000 unique TCRalpha sequences and 181 000 unique TCRbeta sequences available for analysis.

Broad study findings and their caveats: Compared with healthy twins, IBD patients had fewer clonotypes in common with other individuals, a difference most pronounced in patients showing signs of disease activity. No single strong signal or clonotype linked to IBD turned up in the results, so the idea that one exists was not supported. Differing immunosuppressive treatments among patients may have added background noise and inter-individual variability to the repertoires. Repertoire similarity did not differ between concordant and discordant twins, which could be due to limited statistical power. Distinction between different T cell subtypes could not be achieved in the analysis. A decrease in TCRbeta repertoire diversity, as measured by inverse Simpson index, was observed in IBD patients compared with their healthy co-twins.

Libraries came from 5' RACE. The input for every TCR library was around 3,600 ng of total RNA. For each sample, cDNA synthesis with SMARTScribe reverse transcriptase was split into eight separate reactions. During cDNA synthesis, unique molecular identifiers containing a 6-nucleotide sample barcode were introduced by template switching. Amplification of TCRalpha and TCRbeta cDNA involved two nested PCRs of 16 and 9 cycles, and each PCR was followed by bead purification. Before amplification, the cDNA was treated with uracil DNA-glycosylase and purified using the QIAquick PCR purification kit. The second PCR added Illumina TruSeq-compatible adapters along with sample-specific barcodes. TapeStation and Qubit were used to check library quality and concentration, and 4.5 to 5 ng of each library was pooled. Sequencing of pooled libraries was carried out on an Illumina HiSeq2500 single-index Rapid Run using 2 x 100 bp reads and custom sequencing primers. Per the source publication's procedure: UMI-based consensus assembly with MiGEC version 1.2.6 was used to correct PCR and sequencing errors. V(D)J alignment, clonotype assembly and CDR3 extraction were performed with MiXCR version 2.1.1. Gene usage, clonotype sharing and MAIT/NKT TCR abundance were normalised by analysing the top 1000, 10 000 and 20 000 clonotypes per sample. Diversity was computed as the inverse Simpson index with the vegan R package after downsampling to 27 000 UMIs. Paired Mann-Whitney U tests on discordant twin pairs were used, with Benjamini-Hochberg multiple-testing correction. Following TCRdb reprocessing, every CDR3 protein sequence forms one entry, and DNA is not provided. These V and J calls derive from TCRdb rather than the authors' analysis. The data table for this sample lists around 200,000 distinct CDR3 sequences. The ten largest make up around 1.5% of the sample.

Regarding this clonotype: This clone's antigen is unknown.

From each donor, an approximately 2.4 ml peripheral blood sample was drawn into PAXgene tubes and stored at -80 degrees C. Without any T cell sorting, total RNA was extracted from whole blood using the PAXgene blood miRNA kit on an automated QIAcube. Peripheral blood from monozygotic twin pairs who were concordant or discordant for inflammatory bowel disease underwent deep TCRalpha and TCRbeta repertoire profiling using unique molecular barcoding. For every twin pair, smoking habits were documented, and each individual was categorised as a current, former or never smoker. The receptor was derived from a human donor with ulcerative colitis or Crohn's disease, or a healthy co-twin of an affected twin (not recorded which). Sequencing used blood.

This receptor has the CDR3 CASSLRQGRAVNTEAFF. The V gene is TRBV7-9 and the J gene is TRBJ1-1; TCRdb's D call of TRBD1 is untestable without DNA. Taken from cysteine to phenylalanine, the CDR3 has 17 residues. The record lacks a DNA sequence. Taken from the germline V gene (reference sequence), the CDR1 and CDR2 loops are SEHNR and FQNEAQ.